These T cell receptor beta chains were read from a single sample in a study of CD8 T cells in Susac syndrome. TCRdb recomputed calls from the immunoSEQ multiplex PCR reads with MiXCR, one row per CDR3 protein. The top ten hold 0.09% to 0.1% of the sample, which has roughly 180,000 distinct CDR3 sequences, around 93% seen once. Material for sequencing was CD4+ T cells from PBMCs. The receptors were gathered from a human donor with multiple sclerosis. The CDR3 runs from the conserved cysteine through the conserved F or W. The D gene is left open where the match is weak. Only part of the rows carry a size: once, few, many, or a class if the clone is expanded.

cdr3_aa,cdr3_nt,d_call,j_call,v_call,clone_size
CASSTPGGAGTQYF,TGTGCCAGCAGTACTCCTGGGGGAGCGGGGACCCAGTACTTC,.,TRBJ2-5,TRBV27,.
CASSLGQGSSYEQYF,TGTGCCAGCAGCTTAGGACAGGGTTCCTCCTACGAGCAGTACTTC,TRBD1,TRBJ2-7,TRBV7-6,few
CASSSRTTPRGDTQYF,TGTGCCAGCAGTTCCCGGACTACGCCCCGGGGAGATACGCAGTATTTT,.,TRBJ2-3,TRBV28,.
CSARAGSSGGTEAFF,TGCAGTGCTAGAGCAGGATCCTCGGGGGGCACTGAAGCTTTCTTT,.,TRBJ1-1,TRBV20-1,once
CASSRTVMSSYNEQFF,TGTGCCAGCAGTAGGACAGTGATGAGCTCCTACAATGAGCAGTTCTTC,.,TRBJ2-1,TRBV12-3/TRBV12-4,.
CASSVGGKYF,TGTGCCAGCAGTGTGGGCGGAAAGTACTTC,.,TRBJ2-7,TRBV2,.
CASSIIGAGVLNEQFF,TGTGCCAGCAGTATCATCGGGGCGGGAGTCCTCAATGAGCAGTTCTTC,TRBD2,TRBJ2-1,TRBV27,once
CASRSGLAVQETQYF,TGCGCCAGCAGATCCGGACTAGCGGTCCAAGAGACCCAGTACTTC,TRBD2,TRBJ2-5,TRBV5-1,.
CASRVSNRGTQYF,TGTGCCAGCAGGGTCTCGAACAGGGGGACCCAGTACTTC,TRBD1,TRBJ2-5,TRBV28,.
CASSFWEDFYEQYF,TGTGCCAGCAGTTTCTGGGAAGACTTCTACGAGCAGTACTTC,.,TRBJ2-7,TRBV28,.
CSVGQGMDQPQHF,TGCAGCGTTGGACAGGGAATGGACCAGCCCCAGCATTTT,TRBD1,TRBJ1-5,TRBV29-1,.
CASSHGQFYEQYF,TGTGCCAGCAGCCATGGACAATTCTACGAGCAGTACTTC,.,TRBJ2-7,TRBV14,.
CASSPYSSGEWGTDTQYF,TGTGCCAGCAGCCCCTACTCCTCTGGGGAGTGGGGCACAGATACGCAGTATTTT,.,TRBJ2-3,TRBV5-6,.
CASSLTSGESRETQYF,TGTGCCAGCAGCCTGACTAGCGGAGAATCCAGGGAGACCCAGTACTTC,TRBD2,TRBJ2-5,TRBV3-1,.
CSARGGANYGYTF,TGCAGTGCTAGAGGGGGGGCCAACTATGGCTACACCTTC,.,TRBJ1-2,TRBV20-1,.
CATRPGGQDTGELFF,TGTGCCACCAGACCGGGGGGGCAGGACACCGGGGAGCTGTTTTTT,TRBD2,TRBJ2-2,TRBV24-1,.
CASSLLEDEQYF,TGTGCCAGCTCACTCCTAGAAGACGAGCAGTACTTC,.,TRBJ2-7,TRBV18,.
CASSTGTGNQPQHF,TGTGCCAGTAGTACAGGGACAGGCAATCAGCCCCAGCATTTT,TRBD1,TRBJ1-5,TRBV19,.
CASSLLTGLNTEAFF,TGCGCCAGCAGCTTGTTAACGGGTTTGAACACTGAAGCTTTCTTT,.,TRBJ1-1,TRBV5-1,.
CASSLAVMNTEAFF,TGTGCCAGCAGCTTAGCAGTTATGAACACTGAAGCTTTCTTT,.,TRBJ1-1,TRBV7-9,.
CASSQGGVFEQYF,TGTGCCAGCAGCCAAGGGGGGGTGTTTGAGCAGTACTTC,.,TRBJ2-7,TRBV3-1,.
CSARAAGWGQVETQYF,TGCAGTGCTAGAGCCGCCGGCTGGGGGCAGGTGGAGACCCAGTACTTC,.,TRBJ2-5,TRBV20-1,.
CASSLPLAGGADTQYF,TGTGCCAGCAGCTTACCCTTAGCGGGTGGGGCAGATACGCAGTATTTT,TRBD2,TRBJ2-3,TRBV13,.
CASRSSGTGETQYF,TGTGCCAGCAGGTCCTCTGGGACAGGTGAGACCCAGTACTTC,TRBD1,TRBJ2-5,TRBV12-3/TRBV12-4,few
CASSPFPLAGALSTDTQYF,TGTGCCAGCTCACCATTTCCACTAGCGGGGGCCCTAAGCACAGATACGCAGTATTTT,TRBD2,TRBJ2-3,TRBV18,.
CASSENEKLFF,TGTGCCAGCAGTGAGAATGAAAAACTGTTTTTT,.,TRBJ1-4,TRBV25-1,.
CASSDSFYNEQFF,TGTGCCAGCAGTGACAGTTTCTACAATGAGCAGTTCTTC,.,TRBJ2-1,TRBV2,.
CASSLSGTTKDYGYTF,TGTGCCAGCTCACTCTCCGGGACCACAAAGGACTATGGCTACACCTTC,.,TRBJ1-2,TRBV18,.
CASSFRRASEETQYF,TGTGCCAGCAGCTTCAGGCGGGCGTCAGAAGAGACCCAGTACTTC,.,TRBJ2-5,TRBV11-1,.
CASRPDYNSYEQYF,TGTGCCAGCAGGCCTGACTACAATTCCTACGAGCAGTACTTC,.,TRBJ2-7,TRBV6-1,.
CAWSVQGYGYTF,TGTGCCTGGAGTGTACAAGGGTATGGCTACACCTTC,.,TRBJ1-2,TRBV30,.
CAWNLAGYNEQFF,TGTGCCTGGAATCTAGCGGGGTACAATGAGCAGTTCTTC,TRBD2,TRBJ2-1,TRBV30,.
CASSWGRGNTEAFF,TGTGCCAGCAGCTGGGGCAGGGGGAACACTGAAGCTTTCTTT,.,TRBJ1-1,TRBV5-6,.
CASSQMAGTNYGYTF,TGTGCCAGCAGCCAGATGGCGGGGACTAACTATGGCTACACCTTC,.,TRBJ1-2,TRBV14,.
CASSLSSSGVPNEQFF,TGTGCCAGCAGCTTATCCAGTAGCGGGGTACCCAATGAGCAGTTCTTC,TRBD2,TRBJ2-1,TRBV7-6,.
CASSDRDGIYGYTF,TGTGCCAGCAGCGACAGGGACGGAATTTATGGCTACACCTTC,TRBD1,TRBJ1-2,TRBV7-2,once
CASSPPGTGGGTGELFF,TGCGCCAGCAGCCCCCCGGGGACAGGGGGCGGCACCGGGGAGCTGTTTTTT,TRBD1,TRBJ2-2,TRBV5-1,.
CSVGPTDTQYF,TGCAGCGTTGGGCCCACAGATACGCAGTATTTT,.,TRBJ2-3,TRBV29-1,.
CASSQGTGRQKLFF,TGTGCCAGCAGCCAGGGAACAGGCAGACAAAAACTGTTTTTT,.,TRBJ1-4,TRBV3-1,.
CASSPGQGNIQYF,TGTGCCAGCTCCCCTGGACAGGGAAACATTCAGTACTTC,TRBD1,TRBJ2-4,TRBV18,.